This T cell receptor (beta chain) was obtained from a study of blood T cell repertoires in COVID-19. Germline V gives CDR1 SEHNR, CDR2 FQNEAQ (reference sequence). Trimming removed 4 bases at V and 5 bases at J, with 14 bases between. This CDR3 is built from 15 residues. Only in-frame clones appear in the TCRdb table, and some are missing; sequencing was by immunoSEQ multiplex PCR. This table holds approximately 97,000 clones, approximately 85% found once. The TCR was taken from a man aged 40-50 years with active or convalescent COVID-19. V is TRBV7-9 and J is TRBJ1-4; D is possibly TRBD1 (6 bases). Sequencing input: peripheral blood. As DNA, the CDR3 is TGTGCCAGCAGCTCTCAGGGGCCCTCGAATGAAAAACTGTTTTTT. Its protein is CASSSQGPSNEKLFF. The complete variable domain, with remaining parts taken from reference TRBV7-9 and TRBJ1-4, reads DTGVSQNPRHKITKRGQNVTFRCDPISEHNRLYWYRQTLGQGPEFLTYFQNEAQLEKSRLLSDRFSAERPKGSFSTLEIQRTEQGDSAMYLCASSSQGPSNEKLFFGSGTQLSVL.